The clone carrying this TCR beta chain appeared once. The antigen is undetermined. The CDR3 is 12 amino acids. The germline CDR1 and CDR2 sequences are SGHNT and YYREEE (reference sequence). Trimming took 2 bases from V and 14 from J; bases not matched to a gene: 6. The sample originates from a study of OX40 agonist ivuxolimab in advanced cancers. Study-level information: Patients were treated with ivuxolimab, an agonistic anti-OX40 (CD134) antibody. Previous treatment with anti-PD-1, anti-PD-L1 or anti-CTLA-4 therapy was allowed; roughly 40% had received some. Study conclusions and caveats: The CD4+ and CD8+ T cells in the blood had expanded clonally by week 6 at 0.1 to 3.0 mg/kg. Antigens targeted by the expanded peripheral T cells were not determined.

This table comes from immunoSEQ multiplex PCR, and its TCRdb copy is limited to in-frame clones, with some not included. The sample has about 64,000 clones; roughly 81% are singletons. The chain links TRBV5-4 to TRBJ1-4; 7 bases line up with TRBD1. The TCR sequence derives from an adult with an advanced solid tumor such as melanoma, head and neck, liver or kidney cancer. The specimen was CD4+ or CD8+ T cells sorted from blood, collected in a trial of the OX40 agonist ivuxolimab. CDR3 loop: CASSLDQGGLFF. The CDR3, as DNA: TGTGCCAGCAGCTTAGACCAGGGGGGGCTGTTTTTT.